Each of the 32 T cell receptor beta chains below was sequenced from the same sample in a study of identical twins (dated by TCRdb to between 2015 and 2016). The library relied on 5' RACE. Sequencing was carried out with an Illumina HiSeq 2000. Using fastp trimming at Q25 and MiXCR clonotype assembly, TCRdb reanalyzed the public sequencing data and kept in-frame beta chains. Every distinct CDR3 protein forms one entry, paired with its most common genes and DNA. The sample profile shows about 240,000 distinct CDR3 sequences; roughly a tenth of them were found once. The ten largest account for approximately 9.1% of the sample. Input material: memory T cells sorted from blood. This specimen's cell subset or site label, interpreted: CD45RO+ enriched T cells. These receptors originate from a man between 50 and 59 years old in good health.

The chain uses TRBV28 and TRBJ2-6, with a weak D call TRBD1 (7 bases). Trimming took 7 bases from V and 3 from J, leaving 16 bases between them. CDR3 length: 16 amino acids. The V gene's germline CDR1 is MDHEN and CDR2 SYDVKM. CDR3 nucleotides: TGTGCCAGCATTCGCGGCGGGACAGTTGGGGCCAACGTCCTGACTTTC. It translates to CASIRGGTVGANVLTF.

This clonotype was detected many times. This chain uses TRBV5-1 with TRBJ2-1, with 10 bases aligning to TRBD2. J lost 4 bases, V lost 3 bases, and 7 bases had no gene match. The CDR3 extends over 16 amino acids. The germline V gene has CDR1 SGHRS and CDR2 YFSETQ. The CDR3 here is CASSSSLAGDYNEQFF. As DNA, the CDR3 is TGCGCCAGCAGCTCCTCCCTAGCGGGGGATTACAATGAGCAGTTCTTC.

This clonotype turned up a few times. J is TRBJ1-2 and V is TRBV6-6, with D possibly being TRBD1 (5 bases). The germline V gene encodes CDR1 MNHNY and CDR2 SVGAGI (reference sequence). CDR3 length: 12 residues. Trimming left V 8 bases short and J 5 bases short, with 12 bases between. The CDR3 nucleotides are TGTGCCAGCCATTCGCAGGGTTATGGCTACACCTTC. It yields the protein CASHSQGYGYTF.

This clonotype was seen a handful of times. This chain connects TRBV5-1 to TRBJ2-1; D is possibly TRBD1 (6 bases). The CDR3 has 14 residues. V lost 4 bases, J lost 10 bases, and 18 bases lay in between. Germline V gives CDR1 SGHRS, CDR2 YFSETQ. The CDR3 loop reads CASSPSGTYQEQFF. CDR3 in DNA: TGCGCCAGCAGCCCGTCCGGGACATACCAAGAGCAGTTCTTC.

The chain combines TRBV6-2 or TRBV6-3 with TRBJ2-1, with D unresolved. CDR1 is MNHEY and CDR2 is SVGEGT in the germline V gene. This CDR3 has 16 amino acids. V gave up 2 bases and J gave up 0 bases, with 11 bases separating them. CDR3 DNA: TGTGCCAGCAGTTACATATTCGATCGCTCCTACAATGAGCAGTTCTTC. Residues: CASSYIFDRSYNEQFF.

Ten or more counts support this clonotype. The chain joins TRBV3-1 to TRBJ2-1; 11 bases match TRBD2. The CDR3 sequence is 16 residues long. Germline CDR1 and CDR2: LGHDT and YNNKEL (reference sequence). The V and J ends lost 1 base and 4 bases, in that order; junction bases with no gene match: 3. The CDR3 spells CASSQGGTSGYNEQFF. The CDR3 DNA is TGTGCCAGCAGCCAAGGCGGGACTAGCGGATACAATGAGCAGTTCTTC.

This clonotype was recorded many times. This chain links TRBV3-1 with TRBJ1-6; 8 nucleotides match TRBD1. The ends lost 5 bases at V and 6 bases at J; junction bases unmatched: 6. This CDR3 is built from 15 residues. The germline gives CDR1 LGHDT, CDR2 YNNKEL (reference sequence). For the CDR3, the DNA is TGTGCCAGCAGCTCACGGACAGGGTTTAATTCACCCCTCCACTTT. Protein product: CASSSRTGFNSPLHF.

V and J are TRBV19 and TRBJ1-5, with D possibly TRBD1 on 6 matching bases. CDR3 size: 17 residues. V lost 5 bases, J lost 0 bases, and 17 bases lay in between. Germline-derived CDR1 and CDR2 are LNHDA and SQIVND (reference sequence). The CDR3: CASSPFWTDYSNQPQHF. In DNA form, the CDR3 reads TGTGCCAGTAGTCCGTTCTGGACAGACTATAGCAATCAGCCCCAGCATTTT.

This clonotype appeared a few times. This rearrangement joins TRBV5-5 to TRBJ1-1; no clear D gene. The V gene's germline CDR1 is SGHKS and CDR2 YYEKEE (reference sequence). Between the trimmed V and J ends, which lost 4 bases and 5 bases, there was a span of 15 bases. This CDR3 has 14 amino acids. The CDR3 spells CASSGGGRGTEAFF. CDR3 bases: TGTGCCAGCAGCGGTGGTGGTCGCGGGACTGAAGCTTTCTTT.

This rearrangement joins TRBV7-8 to TRBJ2-2; 16 bases match TRBD2. CDR1 is SGHVS and CDR2 is FQNEAQ in the germline V gene. V dropped 5 bases and J dropped 7; count of bases not matched to a gene: 7. The CDR3 has 17 amino acids. The CDR3 loop reads CASSLGTSGRASGELFF. The CDR3 DNA reads as TGTGCCAGCAGCCTCGGGACTAGCGGGAGGGCCAGCGGGGAGCTGTTTTTT.

This clonotype was seen more than once but under ten times. The chain is built from TRBV11-2 and TRBJ2-4, with D possibly TRBD1 on 6 matching bases. The CDR3 has 14 amino acids. V was pared by 4 bases and J by 1 base, with 8 bases between. Per the germline V gene, CDR1 is SGHAT and CDR2 is FQNNGV. CDR3 loop: CASSSTGAKNIQYF. CDR3 bases: TGTGCCAGCAGCTCAACAGGGGCCAAAAACATTCAGTACTTC. Together with reference TRBV11-2 and TRBJ2-4, the CDR3 gives the full variable domain: EAGVAQSPRYKIIEKRQSVAFWCNPISGHATLYWYQQILGQGPKLLIQFQNNGVVDDSQLPKDRFSAERLKGVDSTLKIQPAKLEDSAVYLCASSSTGAKNIQYFGAGTRLSVL.

This clonotype occurred a few times. This chain connects TRBV6-2 or TRBV6-3 to TRBJ2-5; the D gene is possibly TRBD1 (5 bases). Looked up from germline, CDR1 is MNHEY and CDR2 is SVGEGT. This CDR3 has 15 residues. V shed 6 bases and J shed 1 base, with 15 bases lying between them. CDR3 in amino acids: CASSQGGRSQETQYF. The CDR3 DNA reads TGTGCCAGCAGCCAGGGCGGTAGATCCCAAGAGACCCAGTACTTC.

The CDR3 nucleotides are TGCAGTGCTAGCACAGGGACAGGGGGCGCAGAGCAGTACTTC. It is translated as CSASTGTGGAEQYF. The chain links TRBV20-1 to TRBJ2-7; the match to TRBD1 covers 12 bases. This CDR3 contains 14 residues. Trimming at V came to 3 bases and at J to 7 bases, leaving 7 bases not matched to a gene. Germline-derived CDR1 and CDR2 are DFQATT and SNEGSKA (reference sequence).

This clonotype was detected only a few times. The chain's CDR3 is CASSPGLAGVGEQYF. The CDR3 DNA sequence: TGTGCCAGCAGTCCGGGACTAGCGGGAGTAGGCGAGCAGTACTTC. The chain joins TRBV12-3 or TRBV12-4 to TRBJ2-7; the match to TRBD2 covers 14 bases. CDR3 length equals 15 residues. V trimming: 5 bases; J trimming: 6 bases; junction bases outside the gene matches: 6.

The V call is TRBV4-3, the J call TRBJ2-7; D not certain. The CDR3 is 14 amino acids. Germline assignment: CDR1 LGHNA and CDR2 YSLEER. Deletions cut 0 bases from V and 0 bases from J, with 6 bases between. The CDR3 sequence is CASSQDSASYEQYF. CDR3 coding DNA: TGCGCCAGCAGCCAAGACTCAGCCTCCTACGAGCAGTACTTC.

The rearrangement links TRBV20-1 to TRBJ2-7, with 12 bases matching TRBD2. The V segment lost 1 base and the J segment 6 bases; nucleotides outside the gene matches: 4. The CDR3 loop spans 14 amino acids. CDR1 and CDR2 from the germline V gene are DFQATT and SNEGSKA (reference sequence). CDR3 sequence: CSARGRLAGVEQYF. The CDR3 DNA sequence: TGCAGTGCTAGAGGCCGACTAGCGGGAGTCGAGCAGTACTTC.

This chain's CDR3 is CASSPSSGTYEQYF. In DNA, the CDR3 is TGTGCCAGCTCACCGTCTAGCGGCACCTACGAGCAGTACTTC. The rearrangement links TRBV18 to TRBJ2-7; 7 bases align to TRBD2. Germline V lookup: CDR1 KGHSH, CDR2 LQKENI. The CDR3 loop spans 14 amino acids. V was clipped by 3 bases and J by 2 bases; unmatched bases: 4.

This clonotype was observed at least ten times. The chain has TRBV12-3 or TRBV12-4 and TRBJ2-5, with a weak D call TRBD2 (6 bases). The length of the CDR3 is 14 residues. Trimming removed 3 bases from V and 5 bases from J, with 13 bases in between. DNA of the CDR3: TGTGCCAGCAGTTTGCGCCTAGCGCGGGAGACCCAGTACTTC. Translation gives CASSLRLARETQYF.

CDR3 sequence (DNA): TGCGCCAGCAGCCATCGCCTCGGCGCGGGGGCCTCCTACGAGCAGTACTTC. Its translation is CASSHRLGAGASYEQYF. The rearrangement links TRBV4-1 to TRBJ2-7, with D tentatively TRBD2 (7 bases). This CDR3 has 17 amino acids. Trimming took 3 bases from V and 0 from J, leaving 18 bases between them. The V gene's germline CDR1 is MGHRA and CDR2 YSYEKL.

In its sample, this clonotype was seen a few times. V and J are TRBV30 and TRBJ1-4; no clear D. The germline V and J ends were trimmed by 5 bases and 0 bases, with 7 bases remaining between them. The CDR3 is made up of 13 amino acids. The germline CDR1 and CDR2 sequences are GTSNPN and SVGIG (reference sequence). The CDR3 DNA follows: TGTGCCTGGGATGGTGCAACTAATGAAAAACTGTTTTTT. This codes for CAWDGATNEKLFF. Full variable domain (missing parts from reference TRBV30 and TRBJ1-4): SQTIHQWPATLVQPVGSPLSLECTVEGTSNPNLYWYRQAAGRGLQLLFYSVGIGQISSEVPQNLSASRPQDRQFILSSKKLLLSDSGFYLCAWDGATNEKLFFGSGTQLSVL.

V is TRBV20-1 and J is TRBJ1-3, with D unresolved. The germline V gene has CDR1 DFQATT and CDR2 SNEGSKA (reference sequence). The length of the CDR3 is 16 residues. Trimming pared 2 bases from V and 4 bases from J, leaving 18 bases between. CDR3 loop: CSARLASGGSGNTIYF. For the CDR3, the DNA is TGCAGTGCTAGATTAGCCAGCGGAGGTTCGGGAAACACCATATATTTT.

This clonotype has a handful of counts. The chain recombines TRBV28 with TRBJ2-2; D may correspond to TRBD1 or TRBD2 (5 bases each). Germline CDR1 reads MDHEN; CDR2 reads SYDVKM. The CDR3 length is 13 residues. V was cut by 8 bases and J by 1 base, with 8 bases left in between. The CDR3, as DNA: TGTGCCAGCCGGGACGGGAACACCGGGGAGCTGTTTTTT. Residues: CASRDGNTGELFF.

This clonotype was counted many times. The chain has TRBV21-1 and TRBJ2-7. TRBV21-1 is a pseudogene. CDR3 length: 15 residues. CDR3 sequence: CASSKQQTFSYEQYF. The CDR3 coding sequence is TGTGCCAGCAGCAAACAACAGACTTTCTCCTACGAGCAGTACTTC.

This clonotype was counted many times. V gene TRBV12-3 or TRBV12-4 combines with J gene TRBJ2-1; D could derive from TRBD1 or TRBD2 (5 bases each). CDR3 length equals 14 residues. The ends were cut back, 5 bases at V and 8 bases at J, with 16 bases in the middle. CDR3 nucleotides: TGTGCCAGCAGTCCACTCGGGACCTTCGATGAGCAGTTCTTC. It specifies CASSPLGTFDEQFF.

In its sample, this clonotype was seen many times. This chain uses TRBV10-2 with TRBJ2-3; TRBD2 matches 8 bases. Looked up from germline, CDR1 is WSHSY and CDR2 is SAAADI. The CDR3 is 16 residues long. Germline trimming cut 2 bases from V and 2 bases from J; bases unmatched to any gene: 6. The CDR3 region is CASSESASGYTDTQYF. In DNA form, the CDR3 reads TGCGCCAGCAGTGAGAGTGCTAGCGGGTACACAGATACGCAGTATTTT.

This clonotype was counted ten times or more. This rearrangement joins TRBV7-8 to TRBJ2-5; TRBD2 matches 8 bases. With 3 bases clipped from V and 4 bases from J, the junction kept 16 bases outside the gene matches. Germline-derived CDR1 and CDR2 are SGHVS and FQNEAQ. This CDR3 is built from 18 residues. For the CDR3, the DNA is TGTGCCAGCAGCTTTGTCGTTGGTAGCGGGATTAGGGGAGAGACCCAGTACTTC. Its protein is CASSFVVGSGIRGETQYF.

The rearrangement links TRBV14 to TRBJ2-1; the D gene could be TRBD1 or TRBD2 (6 bases each). Germline V gives CDR1 SGHDN, CDR2 FVKESK. The ends were cut back, 0 bases at V and 8 bases at J, with 20 bases in the middle. The CDR3 loop spans 17 amino acids. The CDR3 bases are TGTGCCAGCAGCCAAGATCTTGTCGGGGGCGCTTTGGATGAGCAGTTCTTC. It is translated as CASSQDLVGGALDEQFF.

Many counts were recorded for this clonotype. The rearrangement links TRBV7-2 to TRBJ2-3; TRBD2 agrees at 7 bases. The CDR3 runs 16 residues. Germline V CDR1 and CDR2: SGHTA, FQGNSA. Trimming at V came to 1 base and at J to 5 bases, leaving 9 bases not matched to a gene. The CDR3, as DNA: TGTGCCAGCAGCTTAGTAATAGCGGGCCCGAGAGATACGCAGTATTTT. Translated, it gives CASSLVIAGPRDTQYF.

The genes are TRBV4-3 and TRBJ2-7; no definite D call. Germline values: CDR1 LGHNA, CDR2 YSLEER. The CDR3 is 14 residues long. V shed 2 bases and J shed 4 bases, with 12 bases lying between them. CDR3 bases: TGCGCCAGCAGCCAAACTATTCGGTTATACGAGCAGTACTTC. Its translation: CASSQTIRLYEQYF.

V and J are TRBV24-1 and TRBJ2-1; D could derive from TRBD1 or TRBD2 (7 bases each). The CDR3 loop spans 14 amino acids. Germline CDR1 and CDR2: KGHDR and SFDVKD. Between the trimmed V and J ends, which lost 7 bases and 8 bases, there was a span of 17 bases. The CDR3 sequence: CATSTRGGGYEQFF. The CDR3 DNA reads TGTGCCACCAGCACGAGGGGAGGGGGCTATGAGCAGTTCTTC.

This clonotype was observed a handful of times. The chain employs TRBV11-2 and TRBJ1-2; TRBD1 agrees at 9 bases. Trimming removed 2 bases from V and 6 bases from J; junction bases left unmatched: 10. Germline V gives CDR1 SGHAT, CDR2 FQNNGV. The CDR3 runs to 16 residues. CDR3 nucleotides: TGTGCCAGCAGCTTAAATGGTGGATACAGGGGGCATGGCTACACCTTC. As protein: CASSLNGGYRGHGYTF.

This chain links TRBV29-1 with TRBJ2-1; 8 nucleotides agree with TRBD2. The trim removed 7 bases at V and 6 bases at J, leaving 11 bases unmatched. The CDR3 has 14 amino acids. From germline, CDR1 is SQVTM and CDR2 ANQGSEA. CDR3 bases: TGCAGCGATGATCGGACTAGCCGTTTCAATGAGCAGTTCTTC. Translated: CSDDRTSRFNEQFF.